This is a list of T cell receptor beta chains from one sample in a study of T cell responses to AZD1222 COVID-19 vaccine. TCRdb's table, derived via immunoSEQ multiplex PCR, lists solely in-frame clones and lacks some. The table lists 200,000 or so clones, 85% to 95% of them singletons. The sample in question was peripheral blood, obtained 28 days after the second AZD1222 dose. Receptors were obtained from an adult who received the AZD1222 COVID-19 vaccine. CDR3s include the opening cysteine and the closing phenylalanine or tryptophan. The D gene is left open where the match is weak. A clone size is listed for some rows: how often the clone was seen (once, few, many), or a class if it is expanded.

size	V	J	D	DNA	CDR3
few	TRBV12-1	TRBJ1-5	-	TGTGCCAGCAGCTTTAAGGGCGGGGTACTCTATCAGCCCCAGCATTTT	CASSFKGGVLYQPQHF
-	TRBV7-9	TRBJ1-2	TRBD1	TGTGCCAGCAGCTATCAACAGGGGATCAACTATGGCTACACCTTC	CASSYQQGINYGYTF
once	TRBV13	TRBJ2-4	-	TGTGCCAGCAGCCCTAGGCGGAGCATTCACCTGAGATTC	CASSPRRSIHLRF
-	TRBV28	TRBJ2-6	-	TGTGCCAGCAGTCCGGTGGGCTCTGGGGCCAACGTCCTGACTTTC	CASSPVGSGANVLTF
once	TRBV7-9	TRBJ1-2	-	TGTGCCAGCAGCCCAACGGACGGAAACTATGGCTACACCTTC	CASSPTDGNYGYTF
-	TRBV7-9	TRBJ1-4	-	TGTGCCAGCAGCTTAGGGGGACGGAATGAAAAACTGTTTTTT	CASSLGGRNEKLFF
-	TRBV7-9	TRBJ1-2	-	TGTGCCAGCAGCTTTAGCGGTGGCTACACCTTC	CASSFSGGYTF
-	TRBV18	TRBJ2-1	TRBD1	TGTGCCAGCTCAGACAGACAGGGGTTTGAGCAGTTCTTC	CASSDRQGFEQFF
-	TRBV4-3	TRBJ1-1	-	TGCGCCAGCAGCCAAGATAGCGAGGGAATGAACACTGAAGCTTTCTTT	CASSQDSEGMNTEAFF
-	TRBV6-5	TRBJ1-2	-	TGTGCCAGCACAATACAAGGGTTCTATGGCTACACCTTC	CASTIQGFYGYTF
-	TRBV4-2	TRBJ1-5	-	TGTGCCAGCAGGGTCACTCAGGGTAGCAATCAGCCCCAGCATTTT	CASRVTQGSNQPQHF
-	TRBV4-2	TRBJ1-3	-	TGTGCCAGCAGCCAAGAGGGCAGGCGTAATTCTGGAAACACCATATATTTT	CASSQEGRRNSGNTIYF
once	TRBV23-1	TRBJ1-2	-	TGCGCCAGCAGTCAATCGGCTCCTAGGGCGGCCTCGTATGGCTACACCTTC	CASSQSAPRAASYGYTF
-	TRBV5-1	TRBJ1-3	-	TGCGCCAGCAGCTTGGCCGTCCAGTCGGATGGAAACACCATATATTTT	CASSLAVQSDGNTIYF
-	TRBV9	TRBJ1-5	-	TGTGCCAGCAGCGTTGGAGGGGAAAGGCAGCCCCAGCATTTT	CASSVGGERQPQHF
-	TRBV6-2/TRBV6-3	TRBJ2-3	-	TGTGCCAGCAGTTACCCAGGGAGTAGGACAGATACGCAGTATTTT	CASSYPGSRTDTQYF
-	TRBV19	TRBJ2-1	TRBD2	TGTGCCAGTAGTGGGAGGCTAGCGGAGAGCTCCTACAATGAGCAGTTCTTC	CASSGRLAESSYNEQFF
-	TRBV5-1	TRBJ1-3	-	TGCGCCAGCAGCGATACTACTAACTCTGGAAACACCATATATTTT	CASSDTTNSGNTIYF
-	TRBV27	TRBJ1-2	-	TGTGCCAGCAGTTTATCTGGGGGGGGAGGAAACCTCTATGGCTACACCTTC	CASSLSGGGGNLYGYTF